The 28 T cell receptor beta chains below come from one sample, sequenced in a study of identifying expanded T cells in peripheral blood. This table comes from immunoSEQ multiplex PCR, and its TCRdb copy is limited to in-frame clones, with some not included. The sample has more than 95,000 clones, around 84% seen once. The sample taken for sequencing was blood. All receptors derive from a person between 18 and 70 years old in good health.

This rearrangement joins TRBV7-9 to TRBJ1-2; no definite D call. Trimming cost V 5 bases and J 1 base, with 8 bases left between them. Germline loops: CDR1 SEHNR, CDR2 FQNEAQ (reference sequence). The CDR3 is 13 residues long. CDR3: CASSVGLNYGYTF. The CDR3 region has the DNA TGTGCCAGCAGCGTGGGTCTTAACTATGGCTACACCTTC.

The gene calls are TRBV29-1 and TRBJ2-1; possibly TRBD2 for D (5 bases). The germline V gene encodes CDR1 SQVTM and CDR2 ANQGSEA. V lost 5 bases, J lost 2 bases, and 13 bases lay in between. The CDR3 is 14 amino acids. The CDR3 sequence: CSVYTVGAYNEQFF. The CDR3 bases are TGCAGCGTTTATACAGTCGGGGCCTACAATGAGCAGTTCTTC.

This rearrangement joins TRBV25-1 to TRBJ2-5; 9 bases match TRBD2. Trimming cost V 2 bases and J 1 base; bases outside gene matches: 8. CDR3 length: 17 amino acids. Germline CDR1 reads MGHDK; CDR2 reads SYGVNS. The CDR3: CASSETRIAGAQETQYF. As DNA, the CDR3 is TGTGCCAGCAGTGAAACTCGGATAGCGGGGGCCCAAGAGACCCAGTACTTC.

The chain has TRBV19 and TRBJ1-2, with D unclear. This CDR3 is built from 12 residues. V gave up 7 bases and J gave up 8 bases, with 14 bases separating them. The germline CDR1 and CDR2 sequences are LNHDA and SQIVND (reference sequence). DNA for the CDR3: TGTGCCAGTACCGATACACCGGGGGGCTACACCTTC. The encoded protein is CASTDTPGGYTF.

The gene calls are TRBV6-1 and TRBJ1-2; possible D gene TRBD1, 5 bases. Germline assignment: CDR1 MNHNS and CDR2 SASEGT. V shed 1 base and J shed 3 bases, with 9 bases lying between them. CDR3 length equals 14 residues. CDR3 residues: CASSEEGRYYGYTF. The CDR3 region has the DNA TGTGCCAGCAGTGAAGAGGGACGGTACTATGGCTACACCTTC.

This chain joins TRBV20-1 and TRBJ2-7; possibly TRBD2 for D (6 bases). The germline CDR1 and CDR2 sequences are DFQATT and SNEGSKA (reference sequence). Trimming cost V 3 bases and J 3 bases, with 6 bases left between them. The CDR3 is made up of 11 amino acids. CDR3 sequence: CSASGGYEQYF. In nucleotides, the CDR3 is TGCAGTGCTAGCGGGGGCTACGAGCAGTACTTC.

The V call is TRBV28, the J call TRBJ2-2, with 9 bases fitting TRBD1. V shed 3 bases and J 5 bases; nucleotides not matched to a gene: 10. Germline lookup yields CDR1 MDHEN and CDR2 SYDVKM. The CDR3 covers 17 residues. CDR3 nucleotide sequence: TGTGCCAGCAGTTTTGAGTCGGGACAGGGTGGGACCGGGGAGCTGTTTTTT. Translation: CASSFESGQGGTGELFF.

About this clone: At the DNA level, this CDR3 is encoded by other sequences in the same sample as well. The J gene is TRBJ2-7, the V gene TRBV10-1; D is ambiguous. The CDR3 extends over 12 amino acids. Germline values: CDR1 WNHNN, CDR2 SYGVQD (reference sequence). The DNA of the CDR3 is TGCGCTAGGAAGAGTAGCTCCTACGAGCAGTACTTC. This codes for CARKSSSYEQYF.

V is TRBV4-3 and J is TRBJ2-1, with D tentatively TRBD1 (6 bases). This CDR3 has 15 residues. CDR1 and CDR2 from the germline V gene are LGHNA and YSLEER. V lost 0 bases to trimming and J lost 5 bases, with 11 bases between them. Here the CDR3 DNA reads TGCGCCAGCAGCCAAGACCAGGGGTTGGACAATGAGCAGTTCTTC. It codes for CASSQDQGLDNEQFF.

V is TRBV10-3 and J is TRBJ2-6; the D is unclear. The germline V gene encodes CDR1 ENHRY and CDR2 SYGVKD. V was cut by 2 bases and J by 6 bases, with 14 bases left in between. The CDR3 has 16 amino acids. DNA of the CDR3: TGTGCCATCAGTGAGCCCTCGAAGGGTATGGCCAACGTCCTGACTTTC. Its translation: CAISEPSKGMANVLTF.

The V and J genes are TRBV9 and TRBJ1-5, with 7 bases aligning to TRBD1. The CDR3 contains 15 residues. Trimming removed 2 bases from V and 5 bases from J; junction bases left unmatched: 7. The germline CDR1 and CDR2 sequences are SGDLS and YYNGEE. The CDR3 here is CASSVGVGGYQPQHF. The DNA of the CDR3 is TGTGCCAGCAGCGTGGGGGTAGGGGGCTATCAGCCCCAGCATTTT. The whole variable domain, remainder taken from reference TRBV9 and TRBJ1-5, is DSGVTQTPKHLITATGQRVTLRCSPRSGDLSVYWYQQSLDQGLQFLIQYYNGEERAKGNILERFSAQQFPDLHSELNLSSLELGDSALYFCASSVGVGGYQPQHFGDGTRLSIL.

The chain joins TRBV13 to TRBJ2-1; the match to TRBD2 covers 11 bases. The CDR3 is made up of 18 amino acids. Germline-derived CDR1 and CDR2 are PRHDT and FYEKMQ (reference sequence). Losses at the gene ends were 1 base for V and 4 bases for J; bases not matched to a gene: 9. CDR3 sequence (DNA): TGTGCCAGCAGCTTAGAAGGGGCTAGCGGGGGGACGTACAATGAGCAGTTCTTC. Encoded protein: CASSLEGASGGTYNEQFF.

The rearrangement joins TRBV11-2 to TRBJ1-5; no definite D call. The V end was cut by 2 bases, the J end by 4 bases, with 9 bases between. The CDR3 is made up of 14 amino acids. CDR1 and CDR2 (germline): SGHAT, FQNNGV. The CDR3 region has the DNA TGTGCCAGCAGCTTAACGGCAGCGAATCAGCCCCAGCATTTT. Translation gives CASSLTAANQPQHF.

This clone was detected only a few times. The chain has TRBV15 and TRBJ1-5; D gene unclear. The V gene's germline CDR1 is LNHNV and CDR2 YYDKDF (reference sequence). The V and J ends lost 5 bases and 0 bases respectively, with 8 bases between them. This CDR3 region has 14 residues. The CDR3 spells CATSLGYSNQPQHF. The CDR3 DNA follows: TGTGCCACCAGCCTAGGTTATAGCAATCAGCCCCAGCATTTT.

This clone was detected a few times. This chain uses TRBV6-5 with TRBJ2-7; possible D gene TRBD2, 5 bases. This CDR3 region has 12 residues. The germline V gene has CDR1 MNHEY and CDR2 SVGAGI. The ends were cut back, 0 bases at V and 6 bases at J, with 6 bases in the middle. In DNA, the CDR3 is TGTGCCAGCAGTTACTCGAGGGTCGAGCAGTACTTC. This sequence encodes CASSYSRVEQYF.

The chain links TRBV10-3 to TRBJ1-2, with unresolved D. V dropped 3 bases and J dropped 8 bases, with 16 bases sitting between them. Germline CDR1 reads ENHRY; CDR2 reads SYGVKD. This CDR3 is built from 14 residues. The CDR3 nucleotides are TGTGCCATCAGTGACTTCAAGACGGCGGGGGGCTACACCTTC. Residues: CAISDFKTAGGYTF.

This chain connects TRBV7-9 to TRBJ1-6, with D maybe TRBD1 (5 bases). Trimming removed 4 bases at V and 7 bases at J, with 14 bases between. Per germline, CDR1 SEHNR and CDR2 FQNEAQ (reference sequence). The length of the CDR3 is 15 residues. CDR3 DNA: TGTGCCAGCAGCTCCCTGGGGGGAGTGAATTCACCCCTCCACTTT. This gives the protein CASSSLGGVNSPLHF.

The gene calls are TRBV7-9 and TRBJ2-7, with D possibly matching TRBD2 (6 bases). V lost 5 bases and J lost 0, with 17 bases in between. Germline V gene data show CDR1 as SEHNR and CDR2 as FQNEAQ (reference sequence). This CDR3 is built from 16 residues. Here the CDR3 reads CASSPAGIKSSYEQYF. CDR3 DNA: TGTGCCAGCAGCCCTGCGGGGATCAAGAGCTCCTACGAGCAGTACTTC.

The V and J genes are TRBV7-2 and TRBJ1-5, with D possibly being TRBD1 (5 bases). This CDR3 has 15 amino acids. In germline, CDR1 is SGHTA, CDR2 FQGNSA. Trimming left V 5 bases short and J 1 base short, with 12 bases between. CDR3 region: CASSPGRVSNQPQHF. In DNA form, the CDR3 reads TGTGCCAGCAGCCCAGGGAGGGTGAGCAATCAGCCCCAGCATTTT.

The chain is built from TRBV7-9 and TRBJ2-7, with no clear D. CDR3 length: 11 amino acids. The germline CDR1 and CDR2 sequences are SEHNR and FQNEAQ (reference sequence). V shed 4 bases and J shed 3 bases, with 4 bases lying between them. In nucleotides, the CDR3 is TGTGCCAGCAGCTCAAACTACGAGCAGTACTTC. Its protein is CASSSNYEQYF.

The chain joins TRBV4-1 to TRBJ2-3; tentatively, D is TRBD2 (5 bases). Trimming took 1 base from V and 0 from J, leaving 11 bases between them. CDR1 and CDR2 (germline): MGHRA, YSYEKL. The CDR3 covers 16 residues. DNA for the CDR3: TGCGCCAGCAGCCAAGGGGCCGGGGTAAGCACAGATACGCAGTATTTT. Translation gives CASSQGAGVSTDTQYF.

In this sample, this clone turned up once. The J gene is TRBJ1-1, the V gene TRBV7-8; the D gene is possibly TRBD1 (6 bases). The germline V gene encodes CDR1 SGHVS and CDR2 FQNEAQ. The germline V and J ends were trimmed by 4 bases and 1 base, with 19 bases remaining between them. The CDR3 is 17 residues long. The CDR3 reads CASSSRGTGGKNTEAFF. Here the CDR3 DNA reads TGTGCCAGCAGCTCTAGGGGGACTGGAGGAAAGAACACTGAAGCTTTCTTT.

V and J are TRBV27 and TRBJ1-1, with TRBD1 as a possible D gene (6 bases). This CDR3 is 14 amino acids long. Germline V lookup: CDR1 MNHEY, CDR2 SMNVEV (reference sequence). With 8 bases removed from V and 0 bases from J, the gap between germline ends came to 13 bases. In nucleotides, the CDR3 is TGTGCCAGCCAAAGGGGGGGCATGAACACTGAAGCTTTCTTT. It yields the protein CASQRGGMNTEAFF.

The genes are TRBV5-1 and TRBJ1-4, with D possibly TRBD1 on 5 matching bases. The CDR3 spans 14 residues. Germline V gene sequence: CDR1 SGHRS, CDR2 YFSETQ. Trimming stripped 3 bases from V and 4 bases from J, with 10 bases between. The CDR3 DNA is TGCGCCAGCAGCTGGGGGGGAGGTAATGAAAAACTGTTTTTT. This encodes CASSWGGGNEKLFF.

The chain uses TRBV4-1 and TRBJ2-5, with 11 bases fitting TRBD2. Germline CDR1 MGHRA, CDR2 YSYEKL. After removal of 0 bases from V and 1 base from J, the junction contained 4 bases not matched to a gene. The CDR3 sequence is 17 residues long. In DNA form, the CDR3 reads TGCGCCAGCAGCCAAGATGTAGCGGGGGGGCCCCAAGAGACCCAGTACTTC. Its protein product is CASSQDVAGGPQETQYF.

The rearrangement uses TRBV27 and TRBJ2-7, with a possible D match to TRBD1 (6 bases). CDR3 length: 12 residues. V was trimmed by 3 bases and J by 5 bases, leaving 8 bases between them. Per germline, CDR1 MNHEY and CDR2 SMNVEV (reference sequence). The CDR3 DNA follows: TGTGCCAGCAGTTTTACAGGGAACGAGCAGTACTTC. Its translation: CASSFTGNEQYF.

V gene TRBV7-8 combines with J gene TRBJ2-1; 10 positions match TRBD2. Germline CDR1 reads SGHVS; CDR2 reads FQNEAQ. The CDR3 is 17 residues long. The V gene end was trimmed by 1 base and the J gene end by 4 bases; junction bases not matched to a gene: 7. In DNA, the CDR3 is TGTGCCAGCAGCTTAGAAATAGCGGGGGGCACGTACAATGAGCAGTTCTTC. Its translation is CASSLEIAGGTYNEQFF.

This clone was seen only a few times. V usage is TRBV27 and J usage is TRBJ1-6; perhaps TRBD1 as D (6 bases). This CDR3 has 14 amino acids. V lost 8 bases and J 4 bases, leaving 12 bases between the germline ends. In germline, CDR1 is MNHEY, CDR2 SMNVEV (reference sequence). CDR3 region: CASGRTAYNSPLHF. The DNA of the CDR3 is TGTGCCAGCGGACGGACAGCGTATAATTCACCCCTCCACTTT.